This passage covers 8 T cell receptor beta chains from one sample sequenced in a study of shared clonotypes between healthy human individuals. Generated by immunoSEQ multiplex PCR, the TCRdb table keeps only in-frame clones and is missing some. The table includes roughly 110,000 clones, approximately 70% detected once. What was sequenced was memory CD8+ T cells sorted from blood. The subset was: CD45RO+ cells pooled with CCR7-negative TemRA cells. The receptors come from a woman aged 25 to 39 in good health.

Only one count was recorded for this clone. The chain carries TRBV7-9 and TRBJ2-7, with 12 bases lining up with TRBD2. The CDR3 length is 18 residues. Germline V gene sequence: CDR1 SEHNR, CDR2 FQNEAQ (reference sequence). V trimming: 3 bases; J trimming: 3 bases; junction bases outside the gene matches: 12. In DNA form, the CDR3 reads TGTGCCAGCAGCTTGGGGACTAGCGGGTTGTCCCTTCACTACGAGCAGTACTTC. Translating gives CASSLGTSGLSLHYEQYF. The full variable domain, completed using reference TRBV7-9 and TRBJ2-7, is DTGVSQNPRHKITKRGQNVTFRCDPISEHNRLYWYRQTLGQGPEFLTYFQNEAQLEKSRLLSDRFSAERPKGSFSTLEIQRTEQGDSAMYLCASSLGTSGLSLHYEQYFGPGTRLTVT.

This clone was seen repeatedly, ten times or more. V is TRBV6-1 and J is TRBJ2-7; tentatively, D is TRBD2 (6 bases). This CDR3 has 15 amino acids. CDR1 MNHNS and CDR2 SASEGT come from the germline V gene. V lost 3 bases and J lost 1, with 13 bases in between. In DNA, the CDR3 is TGTGCCAGCAGTGAGGGGGGAACAGGTTCCTACGAGCAGTACTTC. It is translated as CASSEGGTGSYEQYF.

V and J are TRBV28 and TRBJ2-7; 8 bases are shared with TRBD1. Trimming removed 4 bases from V and 1 base from J; junction bases left unmatched: 3. The CDR3 length is 14 residues. CDR1 is MDHEN and CDR2 is SYDVKM in the germline V gene. DNA of the CDR3: TGTGCCAGCAGTTCACAGGGGGGTTCCTACGAGCAGTACTTC. This sequence encodes CASSSQGGSYEQYF. The full variable domain, in which reference TRBV28 and TRBJ2-7 provide the parts outside the CDR3, is DVKVTQSSRYLVKRTGEKVFLECVQDMDHENMFWYRQDPGLGLRLIYFSYDVKMKEKGDIPEGYSVSREKKERFSLILESASTNQTSMYLCASSSQGGSYEQYFGPGTRLTVT.

Concerning this clone: The sample contains more than one DNA sequence encoding this CDR3. The gene calls are TRBV5-1 and TRBJ2-1, with 8 bases lining up with TRBD2. Germline assignment: CDR1 SGHRS and CDR2 YFSETQ. This CDR3 spans 15 amino acids. Trimming cost V 1 base and J 4 bases; bases outside gene matches: 4. The CDR3, as DNA: TGCGCCAGCAGCTTGAGTAGCGGGATGTACAATGAGCAGTTCTTC. Its protein product is CASSLSSGMYNEQFF. The full variable domain, in which reference TRBV5-1 and TRBJ2-1 provide the parts outside the CDR3, is KAGVTQTPRYLIKTRGQQVTLSCSPISGHRSVSWYQQTPGQGLQFLFEYFSETQRNKGNFPGRFSGRQFSNSRSEMNVSTLELGDSALYLCASSLSSGMYNEQFFGPGTRLTVL.

The chain couples TRBV13 to TRBJ2-3, with D possibly being TRBD1 or TRBD2 (5 bases each). The V end lost 3 bases, the J end lost 8 bases, and 6 bases lay between the germline ends. Germline V gene data show CDR1 as PRHDT and CDR2 as FYEKMQ (reference sequence). The CDR3 covers 11 residues. CDR3 nucleotides: TGTGCCAGCAGCTTTGGGGGTACGCAGTATTTT. Protein sequence: CASSFGGTQYF.

The chain links TRBV29-1 to TRBJ1-1, with D uncertain. Per the germline V gene, CDR1 is SQVTM and CDR2 is ANQGSEA. Trimming cost V 0 bases and J 10 bases, with 18 bases left between them. There are 14 residues in the CDR3. CDR3 in amino acids: CSVEDRRATRLAFF. The DNA for the CDR3 is TGCAGCGTTGAAGACCGTCGGGCCACCCGGCTAGCTTTCTTT.

The chain links TRBV2 to TRBJ1-5; D is perhaps TRBD1 (5 bases). The germline CDR1 and CDR2 sequences are SNHLY and FYNNEI. CDR3 length equals 14 residues. V lost 7 bases to trimming and J lost 8 bases, with 18 bases between them. The CDR3 loop is CASTPLTGLEPQHF. The DNA for the CDR3 is TGTGCCAGCACCCCTCTCACAGGACTTGAGCCCCAGCATTTT.

The chain is built from TRBV11-3 and TRBJ2-6; the D gene is possibly TRBD2 (6 bases). Trimming cost V 1 base and J 0 bases, with 10 bases left between them. CDR1 is SGHNT, CDR2 YENEEA, per germline. This CDR3 contains 17 residues. CDR3 in amino acids: CASSLGGTHSGANVLTF. In DNA form, the CDR3 reads TGTGCCAGCAGCTTAGGGGGGACTCACTCTGGGGCCAACGTCCTGACTTTC.